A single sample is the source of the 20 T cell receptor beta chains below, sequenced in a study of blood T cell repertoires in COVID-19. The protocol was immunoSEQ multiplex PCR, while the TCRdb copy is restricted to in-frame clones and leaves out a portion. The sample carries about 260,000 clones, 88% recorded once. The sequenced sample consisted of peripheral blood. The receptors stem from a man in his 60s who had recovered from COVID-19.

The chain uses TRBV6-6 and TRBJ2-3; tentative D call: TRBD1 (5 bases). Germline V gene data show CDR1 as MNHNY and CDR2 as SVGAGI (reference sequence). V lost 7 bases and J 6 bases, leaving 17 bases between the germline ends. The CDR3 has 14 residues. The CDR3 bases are TGTGCCAGCACCTGGACGGACACGAGGGATACGCAGTATTTT. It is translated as CASTWTDTRDTQYF.

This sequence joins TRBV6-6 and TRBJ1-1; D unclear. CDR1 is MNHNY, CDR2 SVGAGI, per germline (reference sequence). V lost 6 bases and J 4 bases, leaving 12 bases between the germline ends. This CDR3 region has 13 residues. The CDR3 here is CASSPPRGTEAFF. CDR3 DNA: TGTGCCAGCAGCCCGCCCCGGGGCACTGAAGCTTTCTTT.

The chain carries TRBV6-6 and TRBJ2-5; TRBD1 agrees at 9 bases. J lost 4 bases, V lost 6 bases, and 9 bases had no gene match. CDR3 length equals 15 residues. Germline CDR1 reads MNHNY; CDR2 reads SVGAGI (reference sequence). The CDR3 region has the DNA TGTGCCAGCAGATCGACAGGGGGTTGGGGAGAGACCCAGTACTTC. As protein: CASRSTGGWGETQYF.

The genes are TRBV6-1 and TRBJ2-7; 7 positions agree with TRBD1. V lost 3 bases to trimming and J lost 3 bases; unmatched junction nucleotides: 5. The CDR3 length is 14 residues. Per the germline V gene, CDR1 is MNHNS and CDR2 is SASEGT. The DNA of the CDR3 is TGTGCCAGCAGTGAGAGACAGGGTCTCTACGAGCAGTACTTC. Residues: CASSERQGLYEQYF.

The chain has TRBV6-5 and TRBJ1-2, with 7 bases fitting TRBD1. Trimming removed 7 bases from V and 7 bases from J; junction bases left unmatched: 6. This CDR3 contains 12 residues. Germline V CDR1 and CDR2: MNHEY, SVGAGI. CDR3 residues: CASTAQGSGYTF. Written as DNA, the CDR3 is TGTGCCAGCACCGCACAGGGGAGTGGCTACACCTTC.

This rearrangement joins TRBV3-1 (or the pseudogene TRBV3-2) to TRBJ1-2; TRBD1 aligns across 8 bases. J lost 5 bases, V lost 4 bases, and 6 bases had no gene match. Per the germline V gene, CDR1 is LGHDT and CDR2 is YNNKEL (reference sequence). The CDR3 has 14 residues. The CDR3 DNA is TGTGCCAGCAGCCCTCTACAGGGGGAATATGGCTACACCTTC. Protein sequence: CASSPLQGEYGYTF.

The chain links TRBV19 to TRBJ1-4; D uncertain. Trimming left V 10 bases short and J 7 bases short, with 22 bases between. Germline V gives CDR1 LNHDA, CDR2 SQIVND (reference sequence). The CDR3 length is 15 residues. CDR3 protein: CATLLVGGGGEKLFF. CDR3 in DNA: TGTGCCACCCTTCTCGTCGGAGGCGGAGGTGAAAAACTGTTTTTT.

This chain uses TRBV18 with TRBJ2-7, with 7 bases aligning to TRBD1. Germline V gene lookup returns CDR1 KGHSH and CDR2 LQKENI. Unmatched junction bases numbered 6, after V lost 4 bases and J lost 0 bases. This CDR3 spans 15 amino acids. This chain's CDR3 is CASSRRTGDSYEQYF. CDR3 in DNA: TGTGCCAGCTCACGGAGGACAGGCGACTCCTACGAGCAGTACTTC.

Here the CDR3 DNA reads TGTGCCAGCAGCGGGTCGACTAGCGGACCCTACGAGCAGTACTTC. Its translation: CASSGSTSGPYEQYF. V and J are TRBV9 and TRBJ2-7; 9 bases are shared with TRBD2. This CDR3 comprises 15 residues. After removal of 3 bases from V and 2 bases from J, the junction contained 6 bases not matched to a gene. Per the germline V gene, CDR1 is SGDLS and CDR2 is YYNGEE. The full variable domain, with the rest looked up from reference TRBV9 and TRBJ2-7, is DSGVTQTPKHLITATGQRVTLRCSPRSGDLSVYWYQQSLDQGLQFLIQYYNGEERAKGNILERFSAQQFPDLHSELNLSSLELGDSALYFCASSGSTSGPYEQYFGPGTRLTVT.

CDR3 loop: CATSRGRGSNYGYTF. CDR3 nucleotide sequence: TGTGCCACCAGCAGAGGTAGGGGCAGTAACTATGGCTACACCTTC. The V and J genes are TRBV15 and TRBJ1-2; D is perhaps TRBD1 (5 bases). Germline CDR1 and CDR2: LNHNV and YYDKDF (reference sequence). This CDR3 region has 15 residues. V lost 1 base and J 1 base, leaving 10 bases between the germline ends.

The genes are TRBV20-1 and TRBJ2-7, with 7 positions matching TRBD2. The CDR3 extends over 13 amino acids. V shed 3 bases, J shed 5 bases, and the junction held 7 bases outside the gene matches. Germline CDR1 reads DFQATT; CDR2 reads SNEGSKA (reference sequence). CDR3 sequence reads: CSASLGTINEQYF. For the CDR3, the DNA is TGCAGTGCTAGTTTAGGGACTATCAACGAGCAGTACTTC.

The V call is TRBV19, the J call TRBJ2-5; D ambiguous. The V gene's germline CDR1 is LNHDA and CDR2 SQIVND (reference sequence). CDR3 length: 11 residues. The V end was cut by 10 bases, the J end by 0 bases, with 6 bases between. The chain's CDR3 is CATRDQETQYF. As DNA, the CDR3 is TGTGCCACCCGGGACCAAGAGACCCAGTACTTC.

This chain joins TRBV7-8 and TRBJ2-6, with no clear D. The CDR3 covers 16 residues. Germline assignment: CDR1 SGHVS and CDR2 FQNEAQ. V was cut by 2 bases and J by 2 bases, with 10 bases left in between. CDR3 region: CASSLIIGAGANVLTF. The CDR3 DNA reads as TGTGCCAGCAGCTTAATAATCGGTGCTGGGGCCAACGTCCTGACTTTC.

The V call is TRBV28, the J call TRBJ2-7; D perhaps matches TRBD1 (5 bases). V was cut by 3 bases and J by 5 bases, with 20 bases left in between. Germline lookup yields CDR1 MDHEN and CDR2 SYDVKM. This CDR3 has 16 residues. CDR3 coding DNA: TGTGCCAGCAGTTTCTCAGACAGAGGTCCTCTCGACGAGCAGTACTTC. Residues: CASSFSDRGPLDEQYF.

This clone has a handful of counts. The CDR3 coding sequence is TGTGCCAGCAGCTTAACTCTCCAGGGCGCGCAGTATTTT. Its translation: CASSLTLQGAQYF. This chain connects TRBV7-3 to TRBJ2-3; perhaps TRBD1 as D (5 bases). Per germline, CDR1 SGHTA and CDR2 FQGTGA. The V end was cut by 0 bases, the J end by 10 bases, with 11 bases between. This CDR3 comprises 13 residues.

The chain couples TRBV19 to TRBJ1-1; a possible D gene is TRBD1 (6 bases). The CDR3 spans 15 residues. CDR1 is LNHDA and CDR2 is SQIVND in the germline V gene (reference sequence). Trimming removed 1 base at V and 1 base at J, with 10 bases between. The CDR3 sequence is CASSIVEDRNTEAFF. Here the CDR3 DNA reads TGTGCCAGTAGTATAGTCGAGGACAGGAACACTGAAGCTTTCTTT.

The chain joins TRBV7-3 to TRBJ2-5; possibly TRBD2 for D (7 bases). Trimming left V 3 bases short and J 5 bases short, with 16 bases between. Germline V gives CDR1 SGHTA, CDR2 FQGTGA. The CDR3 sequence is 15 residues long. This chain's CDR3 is CASSFMGGAYETQYF. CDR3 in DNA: TGTGCCAGCAGCTTCATGGGGGGGGCCTACGAGACCCAGTACTTC.

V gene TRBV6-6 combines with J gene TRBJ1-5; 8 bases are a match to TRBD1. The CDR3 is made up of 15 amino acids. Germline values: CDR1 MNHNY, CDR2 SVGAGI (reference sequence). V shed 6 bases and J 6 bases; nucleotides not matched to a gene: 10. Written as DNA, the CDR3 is TGTGCCAGCAGAACCCGACAGGGGCAAGGTCAGCCCCAGCATTTT. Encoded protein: CASRTRQGQGQPQHF.

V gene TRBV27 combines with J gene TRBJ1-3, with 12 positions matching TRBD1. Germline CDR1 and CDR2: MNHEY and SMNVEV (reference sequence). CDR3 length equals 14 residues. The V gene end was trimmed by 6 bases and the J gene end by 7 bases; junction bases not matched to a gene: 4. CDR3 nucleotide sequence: TGTGCCAGCAGGACGGGACAGGGGGCTAACACCATATATTTT. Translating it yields CASRTGQGANTIYF.

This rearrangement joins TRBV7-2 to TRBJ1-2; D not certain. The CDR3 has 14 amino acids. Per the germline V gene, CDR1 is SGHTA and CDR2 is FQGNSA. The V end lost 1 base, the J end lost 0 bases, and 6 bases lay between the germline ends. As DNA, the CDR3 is TGTGCCAGCAGCTTAGTGGCAGCTAACTATGGCTACACCTTC. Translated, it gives CASSLVAANYGYTF.